The 30 T cell receptor beta chains below all came from one sample that was sequenced in a study of CD4 and CD8 cells across lung adenocarcinoma regions. TCRdb re-derived calls from the PCR reads in MiXCR, one entry per CDR3 protein. The sample shows 20,000 to 25,000 distinct CDR3 sequences, approximately 49% of them seen only once. The sample comprised CD8+ T cells from the center of a lung tumor. These receptors all stem from a female donor with lung adenocarcinoma. The CD4 and CD8 labels of this study may be unreliable.

This clonotype is medium-sized (0.01 to 0.1%) by share. The chain uses TRBV27 and TRBJ2-1, with a possible D match to TRBD1 (6 bases). The germline V gene encodes CDR1 MNHEY and CDR2 SMNVEV (reference sequence). The CDR3 sequence is 13 residues long. Trimming cost V 2 bases and J 7 bases, with 9 bases left between them. The CDR3 loop reads CASSLIDRNEQFF. The DNA of the CDR3 is TGTGCCAGCAGTTTAATTGACAGGAATGAGCAGTTCTTC.

This chain connects TRBV10-1 to TRBJ2-1; 7 nucleotides align to TRBD1. Germline loops: CDR1 WNHNN, CDR2 SYGVQD (reference sequence). The CDR3 runs 12 residues. V dropped 5 bases and J dropped 7; count of bases not matched to a gene: 2. The CDR3 DNA reads as TGCGCCAGCAGTACAGGGGTAAATGAGCAGTTCTTC. It is translated as CASSTGVNEQFF.

This clonotype was seen a few times. J is TRBJ2-1 and V is TRBV6-1, with a possible D match to TRBD2 (7 bases). This CDR3 comprises 16 residues. Trimming took off 0 bases at V and 0 bases at J, with 9 bases between the two ends. Germline V lookup: CDR1 MNHNS, CDR2 SASEGT. DNA of the CDR3: TGTGCCAGCAGTGAAGCGGGAGGGGGCTCCTACAATGAGCAGTTCTTC. Translation: CASSEAGGGSYNEQFF.

On this clonotype: Compared with germline, one end of the junction differs, possibly owing to a read error. The gene calls are TRBV6-1 and TRBJ2-3; 8 bases align to TRBD2. The CDR3 extends over 13 amino acids. From germline, CDR1 is MNHNS and CDR2 SASEGT. CDR3 in DNA: TGTGGCAGCGGGGGCCGTAACACAGATACCCAGTATTTC. The encoded protein is CGSGGRNTDTQYF.

The V gene is TRBV10-3, the J gene TRBJ2-4; D tentatively fits TRBD1 or TRBD2 (6 bases each). V lost 9 bases and J 13 bases, leaving 28 bases between the germline ends. CDR3 length equals 15 residues. CDR1 and CDR2 from the germline V gene are ENHRY and SYGVKD. The CDR3 is CAMGEGGGTKDTQYF. The CDR3 bases are TGTGCCATGGGTGAGGGGGGCGGTACCAAAGATACGCAGTACTTC.

This clonotype occurred once. In DNA form, the CDR3 reads TGCGCCAGCAGCCAGGGGGTCTACAATGAGCAGTTCTTC. Translation: CASSQGVYNEQFF. The chain links TRBV4-1 to TRBJ2-1, with D perhaps given as TRBD1 or TRBD2 (5 bases each). V was cut by 3 bases and J by 3 bases, with 6 bases left in between. The germline CDR1 and CDR2 sequences are MGHRA and YSYEKL. The CDR3 is 13 residues long.

The rearrangement links TRBV6-1 to TRBJ2-1; D uncertain. V lost 7 bases and J 5 bases, leaving 15 bases between the germline ends. Germline assignment: CDR1 MNHNS and CDR2 SASEGT. The CDR3 runs to 14 residues. This chain's CDR3 is CASKTALKNNEQFF. The CDR3 DNA reads as TGTGCCAGCAAAACGGCTCTAAAAAACAATGAGCAGTTCTTC.

The rearrangement links TRBV10-1 to TRBJ2-1, with 8 positions matching TRBD2. Germline V gene lookup returns CDR1 WNHNN and CDR2 SYGVQD (reference sequence). The CDR3 length is 15 residues. Trimming at V came to 3 bases and at J to 9 bases, leaving 10 bases not matched to a gene. DNA of the CDR3: TGCGCCAGCAGTGAAGCTTTAGCGGGAAACCTTGAGCAGTTCTTC. Protein: CASSEALAGNLEQFF.

This chain uses TRBV10-1 with TRBJ1-1; TRBD1 matches at 7 bases. CDR3 length equals 13 residues. Trimming cost V 7 bases and J 2 bases; bases outside gene matches: 4. Germline CDR1 reads WNHNN; CDR2 reads SYGVQD (reference sequence). For the CDR3, the DNA is TGCGCCAGCAAACAGGGGAGCAACACTGAAGCTTTCTTT. Translation gives CASKQGSNTEAFF.

On this clonotype: The germline gene is not matched at one end of the junction; a read error may be the cause. J is TRBJ2-4 and V is TRBV10-3, with D tentatively TRBD1 (5 bases). This CDR3 region has 14 residues. Germline V gene data show CDR1 as ENHRY and CDR2 as SYGVKD. The CDR3 is CAAQGPRQGNTQYF. The CDR3 bases are TGTGCGGCGCAGGGCCCGCGTCAGGGAAACACTCAGTACTTC.

The chain is built from TRBV6-5 and TRBJ2-5; the match to TRBD1 covers 7 bases. The J call may be wrong; the DNA end is better matched by TRBJ2-7. The germline V gene has CDR1 MNHEY and CDR2 SVGAGI. The CDR3 contains 13 residues. The CDR3 loop is CASSSRGPYEQYF. The CDR3 DNA reads as TGTGCCAGCAGTTCGAGGGGGCCCTACGAGCAGTACTTC.

The V gene is TRBV20-1, the J gene TRBJ1-5; 11 bases fit TRBD1. Germline V CDR1 and CDR2: DFQATT, SNEGSKA (reference sequence). Trimming cost V 2 bases and J 4 bases; bases outside gene matches: 7. The CDR3 is made up of 16 amino acids. DNA of the CDR3: TGCAGTGCTAGACCTGGACAGGGGGCCCGTAATCAGCCCCAGCATTTT. Translation: CSARPGQGARNQPQHF.

Points on this clonotype: A junction end diverges from the germline sequence, so it may reflect a read error. This chain connects TRBV12-3 or TRBV12-4 to TRBJ2-3; 9 bases fit TRBD1. The CDR3 totals 18 residues. Written as DNA, the CDR3 is TGTGCCAGCAGTGCCCGCGGGACAGGGTTTCGAGACAAAGATATTCAGTACTTT. This sequence encodes CASSARGTGFRDKDIQYF.

The chain employs TRBV28 and TRBJ1-6; 9 bases map to TRBD1. CDR1 MDHEN and CDR2 SYDVKM come from the germline V gene. This CDR3 has 15 residues. V lost 7 bases and J lost 8; bases outside the gene matches: 9. CDR3 in amino acids: CASNPRGTGYSPLHF. CDR3 coding DNA: TGTGCCAGCAACCCTAGGGGGACAGGGTATTCACCCCTCCACTTT.

The gene calls are TRBV5-1 and TRBJ2-1, with 9 bases matching TRBD2. From germline, CDR1 is SGHRS and CDR2 YFSETQ. The CDR3 runs 19 residues. After removal of 0 bases from V and 0 bases from J, the junction contained 10 bases not matched to a gene. The CDR3 sequence is CASSLDRGLAGSSYNEQFF. The CDR3 DNA follows: TGCGCCAGCAGCTTGGACCGCGGGCTAGCGGGGAGCTCCTACAATGAGCAGTTCTTC.

As to this clonotype: A single base separates this from a much larger clone, so it may be a read error. V is TRBV12-3 or TRBV12-4 and J is TRBJ2-1; either TRBD1 or TRBD2 may fit D (5 bases each). This CDR3 comprises 13 residues. CDR3 in amino acids: CASSFRDHNEQLF. The DNA for the CDR3 is TGTGCCAGCAGTTTCCGGGACCACAATGAGCAGCTCTTC.

Note on this clonotype: One end of the junction fails to match germline, which may point to a read error. The rearrangement joins TRBV10-1 to TRBJ2-3; possibly TRBD1 or TRBD2 for D (5 bases each). Per the germline V gene, CDR1 is WNHNN and CDR2 is SYGVQD (reference sequence). The CDR3 runs to 15 residues. The CDR3 region has the DNA TGCGCCAGCAGTGCGTTGGGGACGAACACCGGGGCGCAGTATTTC. Translated, it gives CASSALGTNTGAQYF.

The chain combines TRBV9 with TRBJ2-3, with 7 bases matching TRBD2. The V and J ends lost 3 bases and 2 bases, in that order; junction bases with no gene match: 6. From germline, CDR1 is SGDLS and CDR2 YYNGEE. The CDR3 is 15 residues long. CDR3 sequence (DNA): TGTGCCAGCAGCGCAACGGGACTAAACACAGATACGCAGTATTTT. This gives the protein CASSATGLNTDTQYF.

In the case of this clonotype: One end of the junction is discordant with germline, which a read error may explain. The chain joins TRBV9 to TRBJ2-3, with a tentative D call TRBD2 (5 bases). The germline gives CDR1 SGDLS, CDR2 YYNGEE. CDR3 length equals 16 residues. The CDR3 nucleotides are TGTGTCAGCGGCGGAGTCGGTGGCAGTGACCAAGATACGCAGTACTTT. The encoded protein is CVSGGVGGSDQDTQYF.

This clonotype was observed many times. The chain's CDR3 is CASRRLAGLGSLSGNTIYF. In DNA form, the CDR3 reads TGTGCCAGCAGACGCCTGGCGGGGTTGGGAAGCCTCTCTGGAAACACCATATATTTT. The rearrangement links TRBV7-2 to TRBJ1-3; unclear D gene. In germline, CDR1 is SGHTA, CDR2 FQGNSA. The CDR3 consists of 19 residues. The V and J ends lost 6 bases and 0 bases respectively, with 24 bases between them.

Within the sample, this clonotype is medium-sized. The V gene is TRBV27, the J gene TRBJ2-7, with 9 bases lining up with TRBD1. Trimming cost V 2 bases and J 2 bases; bases outside gene matches: 4. This CDR3 spans 15 amino acids. From germline, CDR1 is MNHEY and CDR2 SMNVEV (reference sequence). This chain's CDR3 is CASSLTGTGPYEQYF. CDR3 DNA sequence: TGTGCCAGCAGTTTAACCGGGACAGGGCCCTACGAGCAGTACTTC.

The sample holds many counts of this clonotype. The genes are TRBV27 and TRBJ1-6; TRBD1 matches 7 bases. Germline V gene lookup returns CDR1 MNHEY and CDR2 SMNVEV (reference sequence). The J segment lost 7 bases and the V segment lost 4 bases, leaving 4 bases of the junction unmatched. This CDR3 has 14 amino acids. CDR3 loop: CASSSDRWNSPLHF. DNA for the CDR3: TGTGCCAGCAGTTCGGACAGGTGGAATTCACCCCTCCACTTT.

Comments on this clonotype: This may be a read error: a much more frequent sequence differs by one nucleotide. The V and J genes are TRBV7-2 and TRBJ2-1, with a tentative D call TRBD1 (6 bases). This CDR3 contains 14 residues. The V end lost 1 base, the J end lost 10 bases, and 14 bases lay between the germline ends. Germline CDR1 SGHTA, CDR2 FQGNSA. The CDR3: CASSLVQGVYEQFF. CDR3 nucleotide sequence: TGTGCCAGCAGCTTAGTACAGGGAGTTTACGAGCAGTTCTTC.

The CDR3 reads CASRTGSLAGVQYNEQFF. CDR3 DNA: TGTGCCAGCAGAACAGGGTCCCTAGCGGGAGTTCAGTACAATGAGCAGTTCTTC. This rearrangement joins TRBV6-4 to TRBJ2-1; 10 bases agree with TRBD2. This CDR3 is 18 amino acids long. V lost 6 bases to trimming and J lost 4 bases; unmatched junction nucleotides: 15. CDR1 MRHNA and CDR2 SNTAGT come from the germline V gene.

The V and J genes are TRBV12-3 or TRBV12-4 and TRBJ2-3; either TRBD1 or TRBD2 may supply D (6 bases each). The tail of the sequence fits TRBJ2-7 better, so the J call may be wrong. This CDR3 comprises 13 residues. CDR3 residues: CASGETRTDTQYF. The CDR3 nucleotides read TGTGCCAGCGGCGAGACTAGGACAGATACGCAGTACTTC.

Written as DNA, the CDR3 is TGTGCCAGCAGCCCCCAAGGGGGCGCGGGGGGTGACAAAGAGACTCAGTACTTC. It specifies CASSPQGGAGGDKETQYF. V usage is TRBV7-9 and J usage is TRBJ2-1; D is possibly TRBD2 (8 bases). Near its end, the DNA agrees better with TRBJ2-4, so the J call may be wrong. Germline V gene lookup returns CDR1 SEHNR and CDR2 FQNEAQ (reference sequence). The CDR3 is 18 amino acids.

This clonotype has ten or more counts. This chain links TRBV6-5 with TRBJ2-1; D gene ambiguous. The CDR3 covers 13 residues. Germline V CDR1 and CDR2: MNHEY, SVGAGI. The germline V and J ends were trimmed by 2 bases and 3 bases, with 5 bases remaining between them. The DNA of the CDR3 is TGTGCCAGCAGTTACGGCGGCTACAATGAGCAGTTCTTC. This gives the protein CASSYGGYNEQFF.

The CDR3 DNA follows: TGTGCCAGCAGTCCGGATCCGTACAATGAGCAGTTCTTC. Translating gives CASSPDPYNEQFF. The rearrangement uses TRBV6-1 and TRBJ2-1, with D unresolved. V was cut by 5 bases and J by 4 bases, with 9 bases left in between. Germline values: CDR1 MNHNS, CDR2 SASEGT. The CDR3 is 13 residues long.

This clonotype appeared a single time. Possible read error: a much larger clone is one base away. V usage is TRBV7-2 and J usage is TRBJ2-1; 10 bases are shared with TRBD2. Germline V CDR1 and CDR2: SGHTA, FQGNSA. The V gene end was trimmed by 4 bases and the J gene end by 13 bases; junction bases not matched to a gene: 13. This CDR3 has 15 amino acids. CDR3 in DNA: TGTGCCAGCAGCTCTAGCGGGAGCGGCGGGGAGACCCAGTTCTTC. Encoded protein: CASSSSGSGGETQFF.

V usage is TRBV6-1 and J usage is TRBJ2-3; D uncertain. Trimming removed 2 bases at V and 2 bases at J, with 2 bases between. Germline assignment: CDR1 MNHNS and CDR2 SASEGT. CDR3 length: 12 amino acids. The CDR3: CASSESTDTQYF. As DNA, the CDR3 is TGTGCCAGCAGTGAATCCACAGATACGCAGTATTTT.